A single sample is the source of the 19 T cell receptor beta chains below, sequenced in a study of shared clonotypes between healthy human individuals. Using immunoSEQ multiplex PCR, the repertoire was profiled, and TCRdb retains in-frame clones only, with some absent. The sample includes some 630,000 clones, roughly 70% of them seen just once. Input material: memory CD4+ T cells sorted from blood. Regarding subset: CD45RA-negative fraction. The source is a woman aged 25 to 39 in good health.

This chain links TRBV27 with TRBJ2-5; 10 bases map to TRBD1. CDR1 MNHEY and CDR2 SMNVEV come from the germline V gene (reference sequence). With V trimmed by 5 bases and J by 4 bases, 4 bases remained unmatched. The CDR3 totals 14 residues. This chain's CDR3 is CASSRRTGGETQYF. CDR3 coding DNA: TGTGCCAGCAGTCGTAGGACAGGGGGAGAGACCCAGTACTTC.

The chain uses TRBV20-1 and TRBJ1-1; D is ambiguous. Deletions cut 5 bases from V and 8 bases from J, with 12 bases between. CDR3 size: 11 residues. CDR1 DFQATT and CDR2 SNEGSKA come from the germline V gene (reference sequence). The CDR3 coding sequence is TGCAGTGCTGTGTCCCCTATAGAAGCTTTCTTT. Translation: CSAVSPIEAFF.

The genes are TRBV11-3 and TRBJ2-1; the D gene is possibly TRBD2 (6 bases). The CDR3 contains 16 residues. Deletions cut 0 bases from V and 0 bases from J, with 9 bases between. Germline V lookup: CDR1 SGHNT, CDR2 YENEEA. For the CDR3, the DNA is TGTGCCAGCAGCTTAGAAGGGACTCGCTCCTACAATGAGCAGTTCTTC. Residues: CASSLEGTRSYNEQFF.

The CDR3 sequence is CASSLDGFQETQYF. CDR3 in DNA: TGCGCCAGCAGCTTAGACGGATTCCAAGAGACCCAGTACTTC. The chain couples TRBV5-1 to TRBJ2-5, with D uncertain. Per the germline V gene, CDR1 is SGHRS and CDR2 is YFSETQ. V gave up 2 bases and J gave up 1 base, with 9 bases separating them. This CDR3 has 14 amino acids.

The chain links TRBV6-1 to TRBJ2-5; a possible D gene is TRBD1 (6 bases). V dropped 9 bases and J dropped 2 bases, with 16 bases sitting between them. The germline CDR1 and CDR2 sequences are MNHNS and SASEGT. This CDR3 comprises 14 residues. The CDR3 DNA follows: TGTGCCAGTCGGGCAGGGGACCTTCAAGAGACCCAGTACTTC. The encoded protein is CASRAGDLQETQYF.

This clone turned up a few times. The CDR3 protein is CASSNTGLSGANVLTF. CDR3 nucleotide sequence: TGTGCCAGCAGTAACACAGGACTCTCTGGGGCCAACGTCCTGACTTTC. V gene TRBV2 combines with J gene TRBJ2-6; D possibly matches TRBD1 or TRBD2 (5 bases each). The germline V gene encodes CDR1 SNHLY and CDR2 FYNNEI. The CDR3 spans 16 residues. Trimming took off 5 bases at V and 0 bases at J, with 11 bases between the two ends.

Remarks on this clone: The sample contains more than one DNA sequence encoding this CDR3. The CDR3 loop reads CASTSSGNTIYF. DNA for the CDR3: TGTGCCAGCACCAGCTCTGGAAACACCATATATTTT. The chain employs TRBV6-1 and TRBJ1-3; D is uncertain. From germline, CDR1 is MNHNS and CDR2 SASEGT. This CDR3 comprises 12 residues. V dropped 7 bases and J dropped 0 bases, with 4 bases sitting between them.

The count of this clone is one. Other DNA sequences within the sample encode an identical CDR3. The chain joins TRBV18 to TRBJ1-1; D is unresolved. Trimming took 3 bases from V and 1 from J, leaving 3 bases between them. The CDR3 extends over 12 amino acids. Looked up from germline, CDR1 is KGHSH and CDR2 is LQKENI. CDR3 loop: CASSPTNTEAFF. The CDR3 DNA reads as TGTGCCAGCTCACCGACGAACACTGAAGCTTTCTTT.

This clone was found many times. The chain uses TRBV4-1 and TRBJ2-7, with 7 positions matching TRBD2. V was pared by 1 base and J by 3 bases, with 12 bases of the junction left unmatched. The CDR3 covers 17 residues. Germline V gene data show CDR1 as MGHRA and CDR2 as YSYEKL. The CDR3 here is CASSQVFMGGSIYEQYF. In DNA, the CDR3 is TGCGCCAGCAGCCAAGTTTTTATGGGAGGGTCGATCTACGAGCAGTACTTC.

J is TRBJ1-4 and V is TRBV7-9; D uncertain. Trimming removed 5 bases at V and 4 bases at J, with 11 bases between. The germline CDR1 and CDR2 sequences are SEHNR and FQNEAQ (reference sequence). The length of the CDR3 is 14 residues. DNA of the CDR3: TGTGCCAGCAGCCGATATGATCGTAATGAAAAACTGTTTTTT. Residues: CASSRYDRNEKLFF.

Of note for this clone: A much bigger clone sits one base away, suggesting this may be a read error. This CDR3 is also generated by other DNA sequences in the sample. V and J are TRBV4-2 and TRBJ1-2, with D unclear. V was clipped by 1 base and J by 2 bases, with 2 bases between them. Germline V gene data show CDR1 as LGHNA and CDR2 as YNFKEQ. The CDR3 runs 12 residues. The CDR3 DNA follows: TGTGCCAGCAGCCAAGGGAACTATGGCTACACCTTC. Protein: CASSQGNYGYTF.

The chain carries TRBV7-3 and TRBJ1-1; D is unresolved. V dropped 1 base and J dropped 1 base, with 10 bases sitting between them. Per the germline V gene, CDR1 is SGHTA and CDR2 is FQGTGA. The CDR3 has 15 amino acids. The CDR3: CASSLNAVENTEAFF. For the CDR3, the DNA is TGTGCCAGCAGCTTAAACGCCGTAGAGAACACTGAAGCTTTCTTT.

This sequence joins TRBV23-1 and TRBJ2-1; D is undetermined. TRBV23-1 is sorted into the ORF group, with uncertain function. Trimming cost V 0 bases and J 8 bases, with 8 bases left between them. The CDR3 spans 13 residues. The CDR3 sequence is CASSQSDDDEQFF. The CDR3 bases are TGCGCCAGCAGTCAATCGGACGACGATGAGCAGTTCTTC.

This clone was found a few times. V and J are TRBV5-4 and TRBJ1-1; no reliable D call. The germline V gene has CDR1 SGHNT and CDR2 YYREEE (reference sequence). Trimming took off 0 bases at V and 1 base at J, with 7 bases between the two ends. CDR3 length: 14 residues. The CDR3 region is CASSLAFENTEAFF. In DNA form, the CDR3 reads TGTGCCAGCAGCTTGGCCTTTGAGAACACTGAAGCTTTCTTT.

CDR3 protein: CASGLGTGSGRFTDTQYF. Written as DNA, the CDR3 is TGTGCTAGTGGTTTGGGCACGGGGAGCGGGAGGTTCACAGATACGCAGTATTTT. This chain links TRBV12-5 with TRBJ2-3; 9 bases align to TRBD2. Germline V gene sequence: CDR1 LGHNT, CDR2 FRNRAP. V trimming: 1 base; J trimming: 2 bases; junction bases outside the gene matches: 10. The CDR3 loop spans 18 amino acids.

This rearrangement joins TRBV2 to TRBJ2-3; 15 nucleotides agree with TRBD2. The junction had 6 bases not matched to a gene; V was cut back by 3 bases and J by 2 bases. Germline V gives CDR1 SNHLY, CDR2 FYNNEI. The CDR3 runs 18 residues. CDR3 sequence reads: CASSEGLAGGSFTDTQYF. CDR3 sequence (DNA): TGTGCCAGCAGTGAGGGACTAGCGGGAGGTTCCTTCACAGATACGCAGTATTTT. The whole variable domain, filled in from reference TRBV2 and TRBJ2-3, reads EPEVTQTPSHQVTQMGQEVILRCVPISNHLYFYWYRQILGQKVEFLVSFYNNEISEKSEIFDDQFSVERPDGSNFTLKIRSTKLEDSAMYFCASSEGLAGGSFTDTQYFGPGTRLTVL.

This chain connects TRBV6-5 to TRBJ2-4, with TRBD1 matching over 7 bases. V lost 0 bases to trimming and J lost 6 bases; unmatched junction nucleotides: 5. The CDR3 is 15 amino acids. CDR1 MNHEY and CDR2 SVGAGI come from the germline V gene. DNA of the CDR3: TGTGCCAGCAGTTACTCGCCGGGACAGAGAAACATTCAGTACTTC. This sequence encodes CASSYSPGQRNIQYF.

This chain uses TRBV7-9 with TRBJ2-7; no clear D gene. V lost 4 bases to trimming and J lost 2 bases, with 12 bases between them. CDR1 SEHNR and CDR2 FQNEAQ come from the germline V gene (reference sequence). There are 14 residues in the CDR3. Written as DNA, the CDR3 is TGTGCCAGCAGCTGGGGTTCGGCAACCTACGAGCAGTACTTC. It yields the protein CASSWGSATYEQYF.

In this sample, this clone turned up many times. The V gene is TRBV10-3, the J gene TRBJ2-1, with 11 nucleotides matching TRBD2. V shed 10 bases and J 10 bases; nucleotides not matched to a gene: 12. The length of the CDR3 is 14 residues. The germline gives CDR1 ENHRY, CDR2 SYGVKD. For the CDR3, the DNA is TGTGCCACCCAGACTAGCGGGACCGCTCGGGAGCAGTTCTTC. It codes for CATQTSGTAREQFF.